This T cell receptor (beta chain) was identified in a study of CD8 T cells in Susac syndrome. TEMRA cells were FACS-enriched, and CD8+ and CD4+ T cells were isolated negatively. With random hexamers, roughly 0.45 to 1 ug RNA was reverse transcribed. Amplification of TCR beta CDR3 spanned 54 Vbeta and 13 Jbeta via immunoSEQ multiplex PCR. Each CDR3 protein is one row after TCRdb ran MiXCR on the immunoSEQ multiplex PCR reads. The sample lists over 150,000 distinct CDR3 sequences, roughly 94% occurring once. The V gene's germline CDR1 is SGHRS and CDR2 YFSETQ. The V segment lost 4 bases and the J segment 7 bases; nucleotides outside the gene matches: 13. This CDR3 region has 16 residues.

J is TRBJ2-1 and V is TRBV5-1; 8 nucleotides match TRBD2. The clonotype originates from a human donor with Susac syndrome. Sequenced sample: CD4+ T cells from PBMCs. The CDR3 bases are TGCGCCAGCAGCCGTTTCTTCGGGACTAGTACGAATGAGCAGTTCTTC. It encodes CASSRFFGTSTNEQFF.